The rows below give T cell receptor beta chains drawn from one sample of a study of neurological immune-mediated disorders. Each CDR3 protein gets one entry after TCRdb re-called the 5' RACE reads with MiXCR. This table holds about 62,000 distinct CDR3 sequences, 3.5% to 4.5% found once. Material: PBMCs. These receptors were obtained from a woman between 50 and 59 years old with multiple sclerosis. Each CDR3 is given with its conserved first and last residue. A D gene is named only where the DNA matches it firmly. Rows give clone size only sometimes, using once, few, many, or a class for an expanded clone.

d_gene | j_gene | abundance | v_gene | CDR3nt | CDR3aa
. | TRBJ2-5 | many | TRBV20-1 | TGCAGTGCTCCCTTCGGCCTAGATCAAGAGACCCAGTACTTC | CSAPFGLDQETQYF
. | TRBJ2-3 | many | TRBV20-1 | TGCAGTGCTAGAGATTGGGACTGGAGCACAGATACGCAGTATTTT | CSARDWDWSTDTQYF
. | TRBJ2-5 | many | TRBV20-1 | TGCAGTGCACTAAACCTAGAGGACCAGTACTTC | CSALNLEDQYF
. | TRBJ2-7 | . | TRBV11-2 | TGTGCCAGCAGCCAAGTCGGGGCTCGCTACGAGCAGTACTTC | CASSQVGARYEQYF
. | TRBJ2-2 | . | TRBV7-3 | TGTGCCAGCAGCTTACAGTCAGGGAGCACCGGGGAGCTGTTTTTT | CASSLQSGSTGELFF
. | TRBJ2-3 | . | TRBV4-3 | TGCGCCAGCAGCCAAGATGGGGACGTAACCACAGATACGCAGTATTTT | CASSQDGDVTTDTQYF
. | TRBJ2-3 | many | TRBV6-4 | TGTGCCAGCAGTGGTGGCAATTCTGGAGATACGCAGTATTTT | CASSGGNSGDTQYF
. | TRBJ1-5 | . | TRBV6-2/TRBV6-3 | TGTGCCAGCAGTTACGGGACACCTAGCAATCAGCCCCAGCATTTT | CASSYGTPSNQPQHF
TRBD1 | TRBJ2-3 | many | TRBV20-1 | TGCAGTGCGCGCCGCGGACAGGTCAGCACAGATACGCAGTATTTT | CSARRGQVSTDTQYF
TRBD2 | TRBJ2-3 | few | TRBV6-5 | TGTGCCAGCAGTCAAACTAGCGGGAGGATGGATACGCAGTATTTT | CASSQTSGRMDTQYF
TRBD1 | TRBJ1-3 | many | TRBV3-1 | TGTGCCAGCAGCCTCACTTCCCGGACAGGGGTCGGAAACACCATATATTTT | CASSLTSRTGVGNTIYF
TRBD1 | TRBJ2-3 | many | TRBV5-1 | TGCGCCAGTATTGCCGGGACAGGGTCAGATACGCAGTATTTT | CASIAGTGSDTQYF
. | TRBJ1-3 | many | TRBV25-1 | TGTGCCAGCAGTGACCCAACAAGGGGACCTGGAAACACCATATATTTT | CASSDPTRGPGNTIYF
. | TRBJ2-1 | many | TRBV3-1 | TGTGCCAGCAGCACTCATTTAAATGAGCAGTTCTTC | CASSTHLNEQFF
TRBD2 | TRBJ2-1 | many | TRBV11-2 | TGTGCCAGCAGCTTTGCTCCTAGCGGGACGTACAATGAGCAGTTCTTC | CASSFAPSGTYNEQFF
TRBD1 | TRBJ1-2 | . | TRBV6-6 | TGTGCCAGCAGCTCCGGGACAGAAATCATTTCCTATGGCTACACCTTT | CASSSGTEIISYGYTF
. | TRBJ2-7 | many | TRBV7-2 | TGTGCCAGCAGCTTACGAAGTCCCGGGTACGAGCAGTACTTC | CASSLRSPGYEQYF
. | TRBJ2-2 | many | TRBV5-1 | TGCGCCAGCAGCTCAGGGGCCGGGGAGCTGTTTTTT | CASSSGAGELFF
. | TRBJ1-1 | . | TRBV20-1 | TGCAGTGCTAGGGTAGACAAGAACACTGAAGCTTTCTTT | CSARVDKNTEAFF
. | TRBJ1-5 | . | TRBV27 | TGTGCCAGCAGTTTGGGGTGGGATCAGCCCCAGAATTTT | CASSLGWDQPQNF
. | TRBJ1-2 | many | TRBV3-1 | TGTGCCAGCAGCCAACCTAACTATGGCTACACCTTC | CASSQPNYGYTF
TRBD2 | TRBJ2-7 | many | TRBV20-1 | TGCAGTGCTAGTCAAAGCGGGAGAGGTCACGAGCAGTACTTC | CSASQSGRGHEQYF
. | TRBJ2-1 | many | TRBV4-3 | TGCGCCAGCAGCCAAAAGACCCTACTAGGGGGTGAGCAGTTCTTC | CASSQKTLLGGEQFF
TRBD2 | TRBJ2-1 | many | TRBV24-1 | TGTGCCACCAGTGGGGGGACTAGCGGGCCGCTTTCCTACAATGAGCAGTTCTTC | CATSGGTSGPLSYNEQFF
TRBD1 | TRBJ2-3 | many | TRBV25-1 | TGTGCCAGCAACTGGGACAGGGGGCCTGAAGATACGCAGTATTTT | CASNWDRGPEDTQYF
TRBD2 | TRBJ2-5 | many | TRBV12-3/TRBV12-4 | TGTGCCAGCAGTTCGCCTAGCGGGACGGGGGAGACCCAGTACTTC | CASSSPSGTGETQYF
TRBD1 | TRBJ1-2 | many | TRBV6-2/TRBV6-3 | TGTGCCAGCAGAACGACAGGGCTCCACTATGGCTACACCTTC | CASRTTGLHYGYTF
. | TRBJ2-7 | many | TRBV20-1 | TGCAGTGCTAGAGCAGGGTCCGGAAGCTCCTACGAGCAGTACTTC | CSARAGSGSSYEQYF
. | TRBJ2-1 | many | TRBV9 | TGTGCCAGCAGCGCCGGGGTGGAGCAGTTCTTC | CASSAGVEQFF
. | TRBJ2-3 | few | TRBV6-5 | TGTGCCAGCAGTTATGGGCCTAGCACAGATACGCAGTATTTT | CASSYGPSTDTQYF
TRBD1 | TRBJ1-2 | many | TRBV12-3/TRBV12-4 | TGTGCCAGCAGTTCCCAGGGGGAAGATGGCTACACCTTC | CASSSQGEDGYTF
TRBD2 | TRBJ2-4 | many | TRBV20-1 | TGCAGTGCTACATTCCCGGGACTAAAAAACATTCAGTACTTC | CSATFPGLKNIQYF
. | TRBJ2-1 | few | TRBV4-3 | TGCGCCAGCAGCCAAGATGGGCGCAATGAGCAGTTCTTC | CASSQDGRNEQFF
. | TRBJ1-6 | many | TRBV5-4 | TGTGCCAGCAGGCCCTCTAATGGGAGGAGCTCCTATAATTCACCCCTCCACTTT | CASRPSNGRSSYNSPLHF
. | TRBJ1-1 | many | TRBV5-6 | TGTGCCAGCAGCTTCGGGGTCGTGGGCACTGAAGCTTTCTTT | CASSFGVVGTEAFF
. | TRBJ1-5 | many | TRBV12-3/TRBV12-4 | TGTGCCAGCAGTTTCGACCCGGGGGGTCAGCCCCAGCATTTT | CASSFDPGGQPQHF
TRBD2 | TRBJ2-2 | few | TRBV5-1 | TGCGCCAGCAGCGTTAGCGGGGTAAACACCGGGGAGCTGTTTTTT | CASSVSGVNTGELFF